The 30 T cell receptor beta chains presented below share a single source sample, sequenced in a study of cytomegalovirus exposure and HLA in healthy donors. The protocol was immunoSEQ multiplex PCR, while the TCRdb copy is restricted to in-frame clones and leaves out a portion. Of 150,000 to 200,000 clones detected, 86% appear once; the ten largest clones hold under 3.5%. Sample: PBMCs. These receptors came from a man younger than 35 in good health and CMV-seropositive.

V is TRBV9 and J is TRBJ1-3, with D possibly being TRBD1 (5 bases). Per germline, CDR1 SGDLS and CDR2 YYNGEE. The CDR3 has 17 residues. With 4 bases removed from V and 5 bases from J, the gap between germline ends came to 22 bases. The CDR3 nucleotides read TGTGCCAGCAGCCCGCGGGACCAAGGGAAATTTAGAAACACCATATATTTT. This sequence encodes CASSPRDQGKFRNTIYF. Full variable domain (missing parts from reference TRBV9 and TRBJ1-3): DSGVTQTPKHLITATGQRVTLRCSPRSGDLSVYWYQQSLDQGLQFLIQYYNGEERAKGNILERFSAQQFPDLHSELNLSSLELGDSALYFCASSPRDQGKFRNTIYFGEGSWLTVV.

The chain is built from TRBV10-3 and TRBJ1-2; D unresolved. This CDR3 comprises 12 residues. Trimming removed 7 bases at V and 2 bases at J, with 8 bases between. Germline values: CDR1 ENHRY, CDR2 SYGVKD. CDR3 DNA: TGTGCCATCAAAATTCTCAACTATGGCTACACCTTC. Protein sequence: CAIKILNYGYTF.

The gene calls are TRBV29-1 and TRBJ1-2; D gene uncertain. Germline CDR1 reads SQVTM; CDR2 reads ANQGSEA. Trimming left V 6 bases short and J 1 base short, with 18 bases between. CDR3 length: 15 residues. The CDR3 region is CSVWPYRNNNYGYTF. The CDR3 DNA reads as TGCAGCGTCTGGCCTTACAGAAATAATAACTATGGCTACACCTTC.

This clone was counted once. The chain employs TRBV6-1 and TRBJ1-4, with 8 bases aligning to TRBD1. The V gene end was trimmed by 11 bases and the J gene end by 8 bases; junction bases not matched to a gene: 10. There are 13 residues in the CDR3. CDR1 is MNHNS and CDR2 is SASEGT in the germline V gene. The CDR3 DNA is TGTGCCGGTCAGACAGGGGAAGCCGAAAAACTGTTTTTT. Translating it yields CAGQTGEAEKLFF.

V is TRBV29-1 and J is TRBJ1-3, with D hard to call. Germline CDR1 is SQVTM and CDR2 is ANQGSEA. The CDR3 runs to 12 residues. With 4 bases removed from V and 3 bases from J, the gap between germline ends came to 7 bases. Here the CDR3 reads CSVVASGNTIYF. CDR3 coding DNA: TGCAGCGTTGTGGCCAGTGGAAACACCATATATTTT.

The rearrangement joins TRBV28 to TRBJ1-2; D unresolved. This CDR3 spans 14 amino acids. The germline V and J ends were trimmed by 4 bases and 3 bases, with 12 bases remaining between them. CDR1 is MDHEN and CDR2 is SYDVKM in the germline V gene. The CDR3 sequence is CASSSPPQDYGYTF. In DNA, the CDR3 is TGTGCCAGCAGTTCGCCCCCGCAGGACTATGGCTACACCTTC.

The V gene is TRBV28, the J gene TRBJ2-7; 8 positions agree with TRBD1. Germline values: CDR1 MDHEN, CDR2 SYDVKM. With 8 bases clipped from V and 2 bases from J, the junction kept 8 bases outside the gene matches. This CDR3 region has 14 residues. CDR3: CASRHNRGTYEQYF. Written as DNA, the CDR3 is TGTGCCAGCCGGCATAACAGGGGGACCTACGAGCAGTACTTC.

The chain links TRBV18 to TRBJ1-3; 9 nucleotides line up with TRBD1. In germline, CDR1 is KGHSH, CDR2 LQKENI. V trimming: 1 base; J trimming: 2 bases; junction bases outside the gene matches: 9. This CDR3 has 18 amino acids. The DNA of the CDR3 is TGTGCCAGCTCACCACGCGGGACAGGGTCAATGGCTGGAAACACCATATATTTT. Translating gives CASSPRGTGSMAGNTIYF.

The CDR3 DNA reads as TGCGCCAGCAGCCAAACAGGGGGCGTAGGCTATGGCTACACCTTC. This encodes CASSQTGGVGYGYTF. V usage is TRBV4-3 and J usage is TRBJ1-2; TRBD1 matches at 9 bases. J gave up 4 bases and V 2 bases, and 5 bases lay outside the gene matches. Per the germline V gene, CDR1 is LGHNA and CDR2 is YSLEER. The CDR3 loop spans 15 amino acids.

The chain links TRBV5-1 to TRBJ2-2; a weak D match, TRBD1 (6 bases). Trimming left V 2 bases short and J 3 bases short, with 14 bases between. CDR3 length: 16 amino acids. Germline assignment: CDR1 SGHRS and CDR2 YFSETQ. This CDR3 reads CASSFRGRGDTGELFF. CDR3 DNA sequence: TGCGCCAGCAGCTTCCGTGGCAGGGGTGACACCGGGGAGCTGTTTTTT.

V and J are TRBV9 and TRBJ2-1; 10 nucleotides agree with TRBD2. Germline lookup yields CDR1 SGDLS and CDR2 YYNGEE. J lost 12 bases, V lost 1 base, and 16 bases had no gene match. The CDR3 has 17 residues. The CDR3 loop reads CASSVPSSGGENMAQFF. The DNA of the CDR3 is TGTGCCAGCAGCGTACCGTCTAGCGGGGGCGAAAATATGGCGCAGTTCTTC.

The chain has TRBV9 and TRBJ2-2, with D tentatively TRBD1 (5 bases). The CDR3 is 16 amino acids. Germline V lookup: CDR1 SGDLS, CDR2 YYNGEE. V gave up 4 bases and J gave up 5 bases, with 18 bases separating them. Written as DNA, the CDR3 is TGTGCCAGCAGCCCCCGGGTAGGGGCGGAGACCGGGGAGCTGTTTTTT. Translating gives CASSPRVGAETGELFF.

The chain couples TRBV19 to TRBJ2-3; TRBD2 aligns across 11 bases. This CDR3 is 14 amino acids long. The germline V gene encodes CDR1 LNHDA and CDR2 SQIVND (reference sequence). Losses at the gene ends were 6 bases for V and 1 base for J; bases not matched to a gene: 0. CDR3 region: CASRTSGGTDTQYF. The CDR3 DNA reads as TGTGCCAGTAGGACTAGCGGGGGCACAGATACGCAGTATTTT.

The chain employs TRBV4-1 and TRBJ2-7; the match to TRBD2 covers 9 bases. The CDR3 contains 14 residues. Looked up from germline, CDR1 is MGHRA and CDR2 is YSYEKL. J gave up 1 base and V 3 bases, and 1 base lay outside the gene matches. The DNA for the CDR3 is TGCGCCAGCAGCCAGGGACTAGCATCCTACGAGCAGTACTTC. It specifies CASSQGLASYEQYF.

The CDR3 is CASSLRAWSISANLTTIYF. CDR3 DNA: TGTGCCAGCAGCTTACGAGCCTGGAGTATCTCCGCAAATTTAACGACGATATATTTT. The gene calls are TRBV7-2 and TRBJ1-3; no definite D call. This CDR3 spans 19 amino acids. Germline V gene data show CDR1 as SGHTA and CDR2 as FQGNSA. V lost 2 bases and J 13 bases, leaving 33 bases between the germline ends.

This chain uses TRBV19 with TRBJ2-1, with D perhaps matching TRBD2 (6 bases). The CDR3 is 11 residues long. Germline CDR1 LNHDA, CDR2 SQIVND (reference sequence). V shed 8 bases and J shed 6 bases, with 8 bases lying between them. The CDR3 spells CASGLLNEQFF. Here the CDR3 DNA reads TGTGCCAGTGGACTACTCAATGAGCAGTTCTTC.

The CDR3 loop reads CASSLKTSGYEQYF. The CDR3 bases are TGTGCCAGCAGTTTAAAGACTAGCGGCTACGAGCAGTACTTC. The V call is TRBV27, the J call TRBJ2-7, with TRBD2 identical over 9 bases. Germline CDR1 MNHEY, CDR2 SMNVEV (reference sequence). This CDR3 is 14 amino acids long. J was trimmed by 3 bases and V by 2 bases; bases with no gene match: 2.

The chain has TRBV27 and TRBJ2-2, with TRBD2 identical over 8 bases. The CDR3 length is 19 residues. V gave up 0 bases and J gave up 2 bases; unmatched junction bases: 11. CDR1 MNHEY and CDR2 SMNVEV come from the germline V gene (reference sequence). The CDR3 sequence is CASSLSLPLAGQNTGELFF. The CDR3 DNA reads as TGTGCCAGCAGTTTATCGCTCCCTCTAGCGGGTCAAAACACCGGGGAGCTGTTTTTT.

This clone came up once. V usage is TRBV29-1 and J usage is TRBJ1-1; no clear D gene. Trimming took 7 bases from V and 5 from J, leaving 8 bases between them. The CDR3 is 10 residues long. Germline loops: CDR1 SQVTM, CDR2 ANQGSEA. The CDR3 DNA reads TGCAGCGCTGCGGCAACTGAAGCTTTCTTT. Protein sequence: CSAAATEAFF.

The chain's CDR3 is CASSIDLQGYEQYF. The CDR3 nucleotides are TGTGCCAGTAGTATAGATCTTCAGGGCTACGAGCAGTACTTC. The chain recombines TRBV19 with TRBJ2-7, with a weak D call TRBD1 (5 bases). From germline, CDR1 is LNHDA and CDR2 SQIVND (reference sequence). The ends were cut back, 0 bases at V and 3 bases at J, with 9 bases in the middle. The CDR3 spans 14 residues.

The gene calls are TRBV19 and TRBJ2-7; D is perhaps TRBD1 (6 bases). Between the trimmed V and J ends, which lost 3 bases and 4 bases, there was a span of 13 bases. Germline CDR1 and CDR2: LNHDA and SQIVND (reference sequence). This CDR3 is 14 amino acids long. This CDR3 reads CASSIQTGLYEQYF. The DNA for the CDR3 is TGTGCCAGTAGTATCCAGACAGGCCTGTACGAGCAGTACTTC.

J is TRBJ2-5 and V is TRBV7-9, with a possible D match to TRBD1 (5 bases). V was shortened by 2 bases and J by 5 bases, with 12 bases between the two germline ends. Germline CDR1 is SEHNR and CDR2 is FQNEAQ (reference sequence). CDR3 length: 14 residues. The CDR3 sequence is CASSLYQGQETQYF. The DNA for the CDR3 is TGTGCCAGCAGCTTATATCAGGGCCAGGAGACCCAGTACTTC.

CDR3 sequence (DNA): TGTGCCAGCAGTTTATCAGGGCGTCGGGAGACCCAGTACTTC. Translating it yields CASSLSGRRETQYF. The J gene is TRBJ2-5, the V gene TRBV28, with a weak D call TRBD1 (5 bases). The CDR3 covers 14 residues. V was pared by 1 base and J by 5 bases, with 11 bases between. The germline CDR1 and CDR2 sequences are MDHEN and SYDVKM.

The chain links TRBV5-1 to TRBJ2-2; 8 bases line up with TRBD2. Trimming cost V 6 bases and J 3 bases; bases outside gene matches: 4. This CDR3 has 14 residues. From germline, CDR1 is SGHRS and CDR2 YFSETQ. The CDR3 loop is CASKEREYTGELFF. Written as DNA, the CDR3 is TGCGCCAGCAAGGAGCGGGAGTACACCGGGGAGCTGTTTTTT. The complete variable domain, with remaining parts taken from reference TRBV5-1 and TRBJ2-2, reads KAGVTQTPRYLIKTRGQQVTLSCSPISGHRSVSWYQQTPGQGLQFLFEYFSETQRNKGNFPGRFSGRQFSNSRSEMNVSTLELGDSALYLCASKEREYTGELFFGEGSRLTVL.

The V call is TRBV6-4, the J call TRBJ1-2; TRBD1 aligns across 11 bases. The V gene end was trimmed by 3 bases and the J gene end by 8 bases; junction bases not matched to a gene: 5. Germline values: CDR1 MRHNA, CDR2 SNTAGT. This CDR3 has 14 amino acids. The CDR3 DNA is TGTGCCAGCAGTGAAGGACAGGGGGCGAGCGGCTACACCTTC. This translates into CASSEGQGASGYTF.

The chain combines TRBV2 with TRBJ1-3, with unresolved D. V lost 2 bases, J lost 0 bases, and 8 bases lay in between. Germline CDR1 is SNHLY and CDR2 is FYNNEI. The CDR3 runs to 15 residues. The CDR3 region has the DNA TGTGCCAGCAGTGAACCTCCTCTCTCTGGAAACACCATATATTTT. Protein sequence: CASSEPPLSGNTIYF.

In this sample, this clone turned up once. The chain uses TRBV19 and TRBJ2-2; TRBD2 agrees at 10 bases. Germline lookup yields CDR1 LNHDA and CDR2 SQIVND (reference sequence). The CDR3 has 17 residues. The J segment lost 6 bases and the V segment lost 2 bases, leaving 9 bases of the junction unmatched. The CDR3, as DNA: TGTGCCAGTAGTATATTAGAGGCGAGCGGGAGGGCCGGGGAGCTGTTTTTT. It specifies CASSILEASGRAGELFF.

This clone was picked up one time. The genes are TRBV9 and TRBJ2-5; D call uncertain. Trimming stripped 4 bases from V and 4 bases from J, with 5 bases between. The CDR3 is 11 amino acids. From germline, CDR1 is SGDLS and CDR2 YYNGEE. CDR3 in amino acids: CASSPGETQYF. CDR3 coding DNA: TGTGCCAGCAGCCCCGGAGAGACCCAGTACTTC.

V is TRBV27 and J is TRBJ1-1; possibly TRBD1 for D (5 bases). This CDR3 contains 15 residues. V gave up 4 bases and J gave up 0 bases, with 12 bases separating them. CDR1 is MNHEY and CDR2 is SMNVEV in the germline V gene (reference sequence). The CDR3 here is CASSSPPGLNTEAFF. CDR3 bases: TGTGCCAGCAGTTCCCCCCCAGGGTTGAACACTGAAGCTTTCTTT.

This chain joins TRBV19 and TRBJ2-1; D ambiguous. The germline CDR1 and CDR2 sequences are LNHDA and SQIVND (reference sequence). The V end was cut by 7 bases, the J end by 5 bases, with 6 bases between. The CDR3 extends over 11 amino acids. CDR3 DNA: TGTGCCAGTAAATACAACAATGAGCAGTTCTTC. This sequence encodes CASKYNNEQFF. The variable domain in full, completed from reference TRBV19 and TRBJ2-1, reads DGGITQSPKYLFRKEGQNVTLSCEQNLNHDAMYWYRQDPGQGLRLIYYSQIVNDFQKGDIAEGYSVSREKKESFPLTVTSAQKNPTAFYLCASKYNNEQFFGPGTRLTVL.